These 10 T cell receptor beta chains share one sample of origin, sequenced in a study of T cell responses to AZD1222 COVID-19 vaccine. Clones were read by immunoSEQ multiplex PCR, and TCRdb kept only the in-frame ones, dropping some. The data contain 150,000 to 200,000 clones, around 92% of them seen just once; the ten biggest clones take up 1.3%. The sample consisted of peripheral blood, taken 28 days after the second AZD1222 dose. The receptor source for this set is an adult who received the AZD1222 COVID-19 vaccine.

This clone was detected once. This sequence joins TRBV30 and TRBJ2-5; D is unclear. In germline, CDR1 is GTSNPN, CDR2 SVGIG (reference sequence). Trimming removed 0 bases from V and 1 base from J, with 6 bases in between. The CDR3 runs to 13 residues. The CDR3 nucleotides are TGTGCCTGGAGTGTACAGCTCCAAGAGACCCAGTACTTC. This gives the protein CAWSVQLQETQYF. The full variable domain, rest sourced from reference TRBV30 and TRBJ2-5, is SQTIHQWPATLVQPVGSPLSLECTVEGTSNPNLYWYRQAAGRGLQLLFYSVGIGQISSEVPQNLSASRPQDRQFILSSKKLLLSDSGFYLCAWSVQLQETQYFGPGTRLLVL.

The chain carries TRBV5-5 and TRBJ2-1; TRBD2 matches at 11 bases. Germline V CDR1 and CDR2: SGHKS, YYEKEE (reference sequence). The length of the CDR3 is 18 residues. V shed 1 base, J shed 3 bases, and the junction held 9 bases outside the gene matches. CDR3 residues: CASSLLGLADWSYNEQFF. CDR3 DNA sequence: TGTGCCAGCAGCTTGCTGGGACTAGCGGATTGGAGCTACAATGAGCAGTTCTTC.

The rearrangement uses TRBV2 and TRBJ2-7, with 7 nucleotides matching TRBD1. The CDR3 consists of 14 residues. After removal of 10 bases from V and 1 base from J, the junction contained 10 bases not matched to a gene. Germline-derived CDR1 and CDR2 are SNHLY and FYNNEI. The CDR3 DNA is TGTGCCACCACAGGGGCACGGCTTTCCTACGAGCAGTACTTC. Translating gives CATTGARLSYEQYF.

This CDR3 is CASSLRGGWANYGYTF. In nucleotides, the CDR3 is TGTGCCAGCAGCTTACGCGGCGGGTGGGCTAACTATGGCTACACCTTC. The chain combines TRBV7-8 with TRBJ1-2; the D is unclear. There are 16 residues in the CDR3. CDR1 is SGHVS, CDR2 FQNEAQ, per germline. V was cut by 2 bases and J by 0 bases, with 13 bases left in between.

This clone was picked up one time. The chain uses TRBV5-6 and TRBJ1-1; no clear D. V lost 4 bases and J lost 0, with 19 bases in between. Germline CDR1 and CDR2: SGHDT and YYEEEE. The length of the CDR3 is 17 residues. DNA for the CDR3: TGTGCCAGCAGCCCAAGGACGGACTTCTACCTGAACACTGAAGCTTTCTTT. This encodes CASSPRTDFYLNTEAFF.

This chain joins TRBV5-1 and TRBJ1-6, with D perhaps TRBD1 (5 bases). V gave up 0 bases and J gave up 3 bases, with 7 bases separating them. Germline V gives CDR1 SGHRS, CDR2 YFSETQ. The CDR3 has 15 amino acids. CDR3 sequence reads: CASSLAGGYNSPLHF. As DNA, the CDR3 is TGCGCCAGCAGCTTGGCGGGGGGCTATAATTCACCCCTCCACTTT.

This clone was found once. The chain joins TRBV30 to TRBJ1-1; unclear D gene. Per the germline V gene, CDR1 is GTSNPN and CDR2 is SVGIG (reference sequence). There are 10 residues in the CDR3. Trimming left V 4 bases short and J 9 bases short, with 9 bases between. The chain's CDR3 is CAWTRLKAFF. DNA of the CDR3: TGTGCCTGGACACGGCTTAAAGCTTTCTTT. Together with reference TRBV30 and TRBJ1-1, the CDR3 gives the full variable domain: SQTIHQWPATLVQPVGSPLSLECTVEGTSNPNLYWYRQAAGRGLQLLFYSVGIGQISSEVPQNLSASRPQDRQFILSSKKLLLSDSGFYLCAWTRLKAFFGQGTRLTVV.

This clone has a handful of counts. Other nucleotide sequences from this sample produce the same CDR3. This sequence joins TRBV30 and TRBJ1-5; D may be TRBD1 (6 bases). The germline V gene encodes CDR1 GTSNPN and CDR2 SVGIG (reference sequence). Trimming cost V 3 bases and J 3 bases, with 9 bases left between them. This CDR3 spans 13 amino acids. CDR3 in DNA: TGTGCCTGGAGCGGACAGTCCAATCAGCCCCAGCATTTT. Translating it yields CAWSGQSNQPQHF.

In DNA form, the CDR3 reads TGTGCCAGCAGCCCCCCGGGACAGCCAAACTATGGCTACACCTTC. Its protein product is CASSPPGQPNYGYTF. The V gene is TRBV4-2, the J gene TRBJ1-2; 7 bases are a match to TRBD1. Germline CDR1 is LGHNA and CDR2 is YNFKEQ. V dropped 4 bases and J dropped 2; count of bases not matched to a gene: 7. This CDR3 is built from 15 residues.

This chain connects TRBV2 to TRBJ1-2; D might be TRBD1 (5 bases). V dropped 4 bases and J dropped 1 base, with 10 bases sitting between them. CDR1 is SNHLY and CDR2 is FYNNEI in the germline V gene. This CDR3 is 14 amino acids long. CDR3 in DNA: TGTGCCAGCAGTGCGGGGGACCTTAACTATGGCTACACCTTC. It specifies CASSAGDLNYGYTF. Drawing the rest from reference TRBV2 and TRBJ1-2, the complete variable domain is EPEVTQTPSHQVTQMGQEVILRCVPISNHLYFYWYRQILGQKVEFLVSFYNNEISEKSEIFDDQFSVERPDGSNFTLKIRSTKLEDSAMYFCASSAGDLNYGYTFGSGTRLTVV.